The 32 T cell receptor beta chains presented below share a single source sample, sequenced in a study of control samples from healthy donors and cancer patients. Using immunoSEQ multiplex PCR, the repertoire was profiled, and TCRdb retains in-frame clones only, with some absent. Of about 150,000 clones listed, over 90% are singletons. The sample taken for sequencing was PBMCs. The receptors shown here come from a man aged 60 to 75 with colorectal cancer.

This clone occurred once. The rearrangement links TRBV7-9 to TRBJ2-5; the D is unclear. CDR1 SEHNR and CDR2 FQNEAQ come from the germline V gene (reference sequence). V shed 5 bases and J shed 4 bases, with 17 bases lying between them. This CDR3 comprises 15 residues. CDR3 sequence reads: CASSQNDVTRETQYF. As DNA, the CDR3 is TGTGCCAGCAGCCAAAATGATGTAACGCGAGAGACCCAGTACTTC.

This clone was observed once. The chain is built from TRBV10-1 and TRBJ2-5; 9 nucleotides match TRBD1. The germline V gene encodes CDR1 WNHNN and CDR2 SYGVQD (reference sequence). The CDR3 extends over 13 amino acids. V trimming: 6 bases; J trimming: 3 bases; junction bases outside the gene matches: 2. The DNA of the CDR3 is TGCGCCAGCAGCGGGGACAGGGAAGAGACCCAGTACTTC. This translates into CASSGDREETQYF.

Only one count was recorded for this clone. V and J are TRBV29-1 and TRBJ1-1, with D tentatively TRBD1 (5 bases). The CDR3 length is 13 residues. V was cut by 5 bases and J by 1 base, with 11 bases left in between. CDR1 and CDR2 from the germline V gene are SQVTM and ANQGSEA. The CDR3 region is CSVFHRTNTEAFF. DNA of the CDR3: TGCAGCGTTTTCCACAGGACGAACACTGAAGCTTTCTTT.

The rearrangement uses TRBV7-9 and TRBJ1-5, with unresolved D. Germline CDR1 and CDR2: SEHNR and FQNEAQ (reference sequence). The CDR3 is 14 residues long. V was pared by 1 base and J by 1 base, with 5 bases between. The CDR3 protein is CASSLVGSNQPQHF. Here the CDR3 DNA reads TGTGCCAGCAGCTTAGTTGGGAGCAATCAGCCCCAGCATTTT.

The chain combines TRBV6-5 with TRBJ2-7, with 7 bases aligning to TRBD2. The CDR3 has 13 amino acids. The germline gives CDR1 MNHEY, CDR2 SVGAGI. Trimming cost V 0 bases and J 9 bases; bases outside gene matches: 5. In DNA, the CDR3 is TGTGCCAGCAGTTACTCGATCGGGAGGATGCAGTACTTC. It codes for CASSYSIGRMQYF.

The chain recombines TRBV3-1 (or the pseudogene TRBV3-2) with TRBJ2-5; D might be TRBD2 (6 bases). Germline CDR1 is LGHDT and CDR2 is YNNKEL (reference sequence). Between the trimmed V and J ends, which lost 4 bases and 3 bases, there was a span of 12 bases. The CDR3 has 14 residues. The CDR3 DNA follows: TGTGCCAGCAGCCGTACTAGGAGGGAAGAGACCCAGTACTTC. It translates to CASSRTRREETQYF.

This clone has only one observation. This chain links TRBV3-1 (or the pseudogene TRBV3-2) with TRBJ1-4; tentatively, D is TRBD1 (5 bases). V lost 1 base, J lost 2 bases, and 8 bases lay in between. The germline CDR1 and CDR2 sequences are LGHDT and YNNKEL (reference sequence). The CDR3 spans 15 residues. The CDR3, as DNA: TGTGCCAGCAGCCAAGGGAGGGGTACTAATGAAAAACTGTTTTTT. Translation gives CASSQGRGTNEKLFF.

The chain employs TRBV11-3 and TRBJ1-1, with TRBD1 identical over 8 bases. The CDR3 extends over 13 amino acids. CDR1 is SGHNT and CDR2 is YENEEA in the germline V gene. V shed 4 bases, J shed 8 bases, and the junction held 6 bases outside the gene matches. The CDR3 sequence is CASSYGQGGEAFF. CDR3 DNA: TGTGCCAGCAGCTACGGACAGGGTGGCGAAGCTTTCTTT.

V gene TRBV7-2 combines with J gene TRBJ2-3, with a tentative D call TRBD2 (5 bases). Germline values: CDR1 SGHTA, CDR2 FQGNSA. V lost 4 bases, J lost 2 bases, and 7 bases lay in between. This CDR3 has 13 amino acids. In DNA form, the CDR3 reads TGTGCCAGCAGCTCCGACTACACAGATACGCAGTATTTT. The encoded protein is CASSSDYTDTQYF.

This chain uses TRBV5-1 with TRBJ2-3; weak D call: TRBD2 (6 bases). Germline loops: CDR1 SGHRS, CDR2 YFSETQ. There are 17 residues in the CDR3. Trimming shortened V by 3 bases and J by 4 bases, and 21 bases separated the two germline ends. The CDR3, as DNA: TGCGCCAGCAGCTCGGCCACGGCCATTCGACTAGCAGATACGCAGTATTTT. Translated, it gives CASSSATAIRLADTQYF.

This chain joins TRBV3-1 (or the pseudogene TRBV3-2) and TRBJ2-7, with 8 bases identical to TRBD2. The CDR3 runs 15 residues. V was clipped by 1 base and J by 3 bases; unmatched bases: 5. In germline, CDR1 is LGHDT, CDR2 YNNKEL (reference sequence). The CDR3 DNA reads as TGTGCCAGCAGCCAAGGTCTCGGGACTAGCTACGAGCAGTACTTC. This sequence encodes CASSQGLGTSYEQYF.

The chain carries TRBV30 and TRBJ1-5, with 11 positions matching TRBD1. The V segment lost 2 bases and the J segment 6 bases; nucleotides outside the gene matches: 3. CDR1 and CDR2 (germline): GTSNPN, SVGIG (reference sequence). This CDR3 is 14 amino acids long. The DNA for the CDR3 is TGTGCCTGGAGTTATGGGACAGGGGGTCAGCCCCAGCATTTT. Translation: CAWSYGTGGQPQHF.

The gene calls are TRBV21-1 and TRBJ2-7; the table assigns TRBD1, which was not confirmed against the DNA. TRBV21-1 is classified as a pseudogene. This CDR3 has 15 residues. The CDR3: CASRNEIQAIYEQYF. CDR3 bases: TGTGCCAGCCGTAACGAAATCCAGGCGATCTACGAGCAGTACTTC.

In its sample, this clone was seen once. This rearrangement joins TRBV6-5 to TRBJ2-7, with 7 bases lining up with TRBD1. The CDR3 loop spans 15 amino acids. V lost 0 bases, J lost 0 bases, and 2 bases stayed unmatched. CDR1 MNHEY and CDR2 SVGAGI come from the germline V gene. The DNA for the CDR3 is TGTGCCAGCAGTTACTCACAGGGGAGCTCCTACGAGCAGTACTTC. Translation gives CASSYSQGSSYEQYF.

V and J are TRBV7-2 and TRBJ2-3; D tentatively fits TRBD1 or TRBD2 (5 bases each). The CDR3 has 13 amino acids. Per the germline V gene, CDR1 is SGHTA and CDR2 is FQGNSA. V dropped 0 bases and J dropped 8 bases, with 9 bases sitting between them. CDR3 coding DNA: TGTGCCAGCAGCTTAGCGAGGGGCAGTACGCAGTATTTT. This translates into CASSLARGSTQYF.

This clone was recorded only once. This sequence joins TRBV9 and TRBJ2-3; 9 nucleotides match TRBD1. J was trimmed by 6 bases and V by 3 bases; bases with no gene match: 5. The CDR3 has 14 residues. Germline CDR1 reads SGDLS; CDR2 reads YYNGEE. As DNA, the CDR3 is TGTGCCAGCAGCGCACAGGGGGCCAAGGATACGCAGTATTTT. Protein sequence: CASSAQGAKDTQYF.

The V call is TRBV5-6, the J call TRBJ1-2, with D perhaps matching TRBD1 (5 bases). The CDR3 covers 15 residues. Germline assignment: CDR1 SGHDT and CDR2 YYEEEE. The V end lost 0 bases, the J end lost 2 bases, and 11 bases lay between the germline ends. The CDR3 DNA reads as TGTGCCAGCAGCTTGGCCGGGACGTCGAACTATGGCTACACCTTC. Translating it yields CASSLAGTSNYGYTF.

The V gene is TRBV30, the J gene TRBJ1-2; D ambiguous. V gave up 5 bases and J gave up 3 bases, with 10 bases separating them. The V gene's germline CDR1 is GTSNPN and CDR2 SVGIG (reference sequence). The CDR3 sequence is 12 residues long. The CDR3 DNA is TGTGCCTGGGTTCCGTTGTACTATGGCTACACCTTC. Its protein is CAWVPLYYGYTF.

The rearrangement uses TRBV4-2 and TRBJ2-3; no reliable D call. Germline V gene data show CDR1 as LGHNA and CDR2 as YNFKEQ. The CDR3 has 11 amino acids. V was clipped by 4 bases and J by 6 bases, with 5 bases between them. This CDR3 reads CASSLADTQYF. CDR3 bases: TGTGCCAGCAGCCTGGCTGATACGCAGTATTTT.

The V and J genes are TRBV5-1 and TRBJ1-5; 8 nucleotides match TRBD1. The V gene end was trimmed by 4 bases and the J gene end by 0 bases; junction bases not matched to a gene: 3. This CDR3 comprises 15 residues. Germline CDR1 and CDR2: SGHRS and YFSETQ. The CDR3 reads CASSRTGSSNQPQHF. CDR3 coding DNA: TGCGCCAGCAGCCGGACAGGGAGTAGCAATCAGCCCCAGCATTTT. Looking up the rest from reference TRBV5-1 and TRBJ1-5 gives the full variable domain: KAGVTQTPRYLIKTRGQQVTLSCSPISGHRSVSWYQQTPGQGLQFLFEYFSETQRNKGNFPGRFSGRQFSNSRSEMNVSTLELGDSALYLCASSRTGSSNQPQHFGDGTRLSIL.

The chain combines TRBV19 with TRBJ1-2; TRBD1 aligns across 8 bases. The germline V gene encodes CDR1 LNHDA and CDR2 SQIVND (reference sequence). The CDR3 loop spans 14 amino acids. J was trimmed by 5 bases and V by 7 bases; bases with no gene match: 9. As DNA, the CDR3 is TGTGCCAGTACCCCCCGGCAGGGGGCGTATGGCTACACCTTC. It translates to CASTPRQGAYGYTF.

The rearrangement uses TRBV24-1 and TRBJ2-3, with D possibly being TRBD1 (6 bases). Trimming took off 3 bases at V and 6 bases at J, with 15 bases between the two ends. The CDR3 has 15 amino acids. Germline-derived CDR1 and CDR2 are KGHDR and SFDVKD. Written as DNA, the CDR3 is TGTGCCACCAGTGATCACACAGGGAAGACGGATACGCAGTATTTT. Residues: CATSDHTGKTDTQYF.

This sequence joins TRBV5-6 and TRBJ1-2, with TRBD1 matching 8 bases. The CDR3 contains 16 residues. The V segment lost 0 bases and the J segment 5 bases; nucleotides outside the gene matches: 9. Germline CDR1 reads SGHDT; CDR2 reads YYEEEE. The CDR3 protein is CASSLAFQGAEYGYTF. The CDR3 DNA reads TGTGCCAGCAGCTTGGCCTTCCAGGGGGCAGAGTATGGCTACACCTTC.

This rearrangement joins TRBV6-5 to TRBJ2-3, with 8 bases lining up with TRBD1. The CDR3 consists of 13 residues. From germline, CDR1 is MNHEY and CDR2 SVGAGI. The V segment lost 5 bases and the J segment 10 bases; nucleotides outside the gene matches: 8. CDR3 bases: TGTGCCAGCAGTCTCTTAGGACAGGGAGCGCAGTATTTT. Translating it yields CASSLLGQGAQYF.

CDR3 sequence reads: CAISEGALGGELFF. CDR3 sequence (DNA): TGTGCCATCAGTGAGGGGGCGCTTGGCGGGGAGCTGTTTTTT. The chain joins TRBV10-3 to TRBJ2-2, with D possibly TRBD1 on 5 matching bases. This CDR3 comprises 14 residues. V shed 2 bases and J shed 7 bases, with 11 bases lying between them. Per the germline V gene, CDR1 is ENHRY and CDR2 is SYGVKD.

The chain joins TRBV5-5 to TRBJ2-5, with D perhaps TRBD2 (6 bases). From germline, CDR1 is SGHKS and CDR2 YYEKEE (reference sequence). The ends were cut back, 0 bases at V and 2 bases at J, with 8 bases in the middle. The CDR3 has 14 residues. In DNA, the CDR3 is TGTGCCAGCAGCTTGGTGGGACTGCAAGAGACCCAGTACTTC. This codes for CASSLVGLQETQYF. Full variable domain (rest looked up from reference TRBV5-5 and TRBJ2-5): DAGVTQSPTHLIKTRGQQVTLRCSPISGHKSVSWYQQVLGQGPQFIFQYYEKEERGRGNFPDRFSARQFPNYSSELNVNALLLGDSALYLCASSLVGLQETQYFGPGTRLLVL.

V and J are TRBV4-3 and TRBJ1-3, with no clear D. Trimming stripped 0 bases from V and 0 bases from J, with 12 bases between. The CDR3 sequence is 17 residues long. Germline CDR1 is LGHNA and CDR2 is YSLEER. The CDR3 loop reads CASSQDLGVDSGNTIYF. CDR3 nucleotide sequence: TGCGCCAGCAGCCAAGATCTAGGAGTGGACTCTGGAAACACCATATATTTT.

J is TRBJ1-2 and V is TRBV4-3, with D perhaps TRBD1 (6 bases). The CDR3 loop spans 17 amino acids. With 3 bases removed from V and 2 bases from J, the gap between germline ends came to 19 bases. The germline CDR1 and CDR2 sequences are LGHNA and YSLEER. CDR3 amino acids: CASSQDPLQGPNYGYTF. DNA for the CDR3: TGCGCCAGCAGCCAGGATCCCCTCCAGGGGCCGAACTATGGCTACACCTTC.

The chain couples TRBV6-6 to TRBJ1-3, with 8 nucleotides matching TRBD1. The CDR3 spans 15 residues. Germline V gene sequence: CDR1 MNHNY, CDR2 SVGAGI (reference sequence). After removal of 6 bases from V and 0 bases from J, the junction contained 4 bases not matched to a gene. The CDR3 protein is CASRPRGPSGNTIYF. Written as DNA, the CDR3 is TGTGCCAGCAGGCCCAGGGGGCCCTCTGGAAACACCATATATTTT.

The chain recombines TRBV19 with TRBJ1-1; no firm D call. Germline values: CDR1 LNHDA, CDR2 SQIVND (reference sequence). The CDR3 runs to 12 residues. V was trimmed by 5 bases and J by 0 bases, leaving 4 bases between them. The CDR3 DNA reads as TGTGCCAGTAGTTCAGTGAACACTGAAGCTTTCTTT. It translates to CASSSVNTEAFF.

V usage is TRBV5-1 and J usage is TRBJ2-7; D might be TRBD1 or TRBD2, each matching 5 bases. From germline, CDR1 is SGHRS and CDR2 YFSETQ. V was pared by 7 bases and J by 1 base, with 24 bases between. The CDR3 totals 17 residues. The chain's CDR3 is CASGSQAGTAGSYEQYF. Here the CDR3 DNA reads TGCGCCAGCGGATCTCAAGCCGGGACCGCCGGATCCTACGAGCAGTACTTC.

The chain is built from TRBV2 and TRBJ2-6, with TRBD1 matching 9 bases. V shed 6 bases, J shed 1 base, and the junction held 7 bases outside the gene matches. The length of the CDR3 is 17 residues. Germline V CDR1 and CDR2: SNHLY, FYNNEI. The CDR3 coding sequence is TGTGCCAGCAGGGGGGGACAGGGTCGGTCTGGGGCCAACGTCCTGACTTTC. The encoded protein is CASRGGQGRSGANVLTF. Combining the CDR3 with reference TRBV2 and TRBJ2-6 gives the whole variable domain EPEVTQTPSHQVTQMGQEVILRCVPISNHLYFYWYRQILGQKVEFLVSFYNNEISEKSEIFDDQFSVERPDGSNFTLKIRSTKLEDSAMYFCASRGGQGRSGANVLTFGAGSRLTVL.